These 25 T cell receptor beta chains share one sample of origin, sequenced in a study of shared clonotypes between healthy human individuals. The protocol was immunoSEQ multiplex PCR, while the TCRdb copy is restricted to in-frame clones and leaves out a portion. Among 600,000 to 750,000 clones listed, roughly 91% were seen once. The sequencing input was memory CD8+ T cells from PBMCs. Described subset: CD45RO+ cells pooled with CCR7-negative TemRA cells. These receptors originate from a man younger than 35 in good health. Some clones in this sample may be carry-over from other donors' samples.

The chain recombines TRBV15 with TRBJ2-2; D ambiguous. This CDR3 region has 18 residues. Germline loops: CDR1 LNHNV, CDR2 YYDKDF (reference sequence). The ends were cut back, 0 bases at V and 5 bases at J, with 19 bases in the middle. The CDR3 DNA reads as TGTGCCACCAGCAGAGAGCCCCCCCAGGTTGAGAGTACCGGGGAGCTGTTTTTT. Translated: CATSREPPQVESTGELFF.

The genes are TRBV28 and TRBJ2-1; no firm D call. Trimming took 5 bases from V and 12 from J, leaving 14 bases between them. This CDR3 comprises 12 residues. Germline V gives CDR1 MDHEN, CDR2 SYDVKM. Here the CDR3 DNA reads TGTGCCAGCAGTGACCCCCCCTCCTCGCAGTTCTTC. This codes for CASSDPPSSQFF.

The gene calls are TRBV28 and TRBJ1-4, with D perhaps matching TRBD1 (6 bases). The V gene lost 6 bases and the J gene lost 3 bases, with 17 bases spanning the gap. Germline assignment: CDR1 MDHEN and CDR2 SYDVKM. The CDR3 length is 16 residues. DNA for the CDR3: TGTGCCAGCAGGCCCGCGAGGGGGGCGGCTAATGAAAAACTGTTTTTT. As protein: CASRPARGAANEKLFF.

V is TRBV11-2 and J is TRBJ2-7; D is possibly TRBD1 or TRBD2 (5 bases each). Germline V CDR1 and CDR2: SGHAT, FQNNGV. The CDR3 length is 16 residues. Trimming shortened V by 8 bases and J by 2 bases, and 22 bases separated the two germline ends. CDR3 nucleotide sequence: TGTGCCAGCCGGGGAAGGGGAGATAGCAGGGCCTACGAGCAGTACTTC. Its protein is CASRGRGDSRAYEQYF.

The chain recombines TRBV9 with TRBJ2-1; 9 positions agree with TRBD2. Trimming cost V 7 bases and J 7 bases; bases outside gene matches: 3. This CDR3 region has 12 residues. In germline, CDR1 is SGDLS, CDR2 YYNGEE. The CDR3 here is CASGLAGNEQFF. CDR3 DNA sequence: TGTGCCAGCGGGCTAGCGGGGAATGAGCAGTTCTTC.

The chain is built from TRBV27 and TRBJ1-1; 8 bases line up with TRBD1. From germline, CDR1 is MNHEY and CDR2 SMNVEV (reference sequence). The length of the CDR3 is 17 residues. V lost 4 bases and J lost 10; bases outside the gene matches: 20. CDR3 protein: CASSSLLTQGVPNRAFF. CDR3 DNA sequence: TGTGCCAGCAGTTCCCTTCTAACACAGGGGGTCCCAAATCGAGCTTTCTTT.

The rearrangement links TRBV10-3 to TRBJ1-2; no firm D call. Per the germline V gene, CDR1 is ENHRY and CDR2 is SYGVKD. V gave up 10 bases and J gave up 4 bases, with 19 bases separating them. There are 14 residues in the CDR3. In DNA, the CDR3 is TGTGCCACGCACGCCGTGGACCCGGTCTATGGCTACACCTTC. Amino acid sequence: CATHAVDPVYGYTF.

This chain links TRBV6-5 with TRBJ2-1, with TRBD1 matching 7 bases. Per the germline V gene, CDR1 is MNHEY and CDR2 is SVGAGI. V gave up 5 bases and J gave up 0 bases; unmatched junction bases: 4. The CDR3 runs to 15 residues. Here the CDR3 reads CASSHRDSSYNEQFF. DNA of the CDR3: TGTGCCAGCAGTCACCGGGACAGCTCCTACAATGAGCAGTTCTTC.

The chain recombines TRBV28 with TRBJ2-7; D tentatively fits TRBD1 or TRBD2 (5 bases each). Germline-derived CDR1 and CDR2 are MDHEN and SYDVKM. V was pared by 5 bases and J by 2 bases, with 13 bases between. The CDR3 is 14 amino acids. The CDR3 DNA follows: TGTGCCAGCAGTGCCTCCGGGACGACCTACGAGCAGTACTTC. Its protein product is CASSASGTTYEQYF.

This chain uses TRBV28 with TRBJ1-1, with a tentative D call TRBD1 (5 bases). There are 15 residues in the CDR3. Germline values: CDR1 MDHEN, CDR2 SYDVKM. V dropped 2 bases and J dropped 4 bases, with 14 bases sitting between them. The CDR3 DNA follows: TGTGCCAGCAGTTTAGTTTGGGCGGGGACCACTGAAGCTTTCTTT. It is translated as CASSLVWAGTTEAFF.

V is TRBV9 and J is TRBJ2-1; TRBD2 aligns across 9 bases. The CDR3 sequence is 18 residues long. The germline V gene has CDR1 SGDLS and CDR2 YYNGEE. The ends lost 7 bases at V and 0 bases at J; junction bases unmatched: 14. The CDR3 DNA sequence: TGTGCCAGCGGAACTAGCGGGTTTCCGAAGAGCTCCTACAATGAGCAGTTCTTC. It yields the protein CASGTSGFPKSSYNEQFF.

V usage is TRBV2 and J usage is TRBJ2-2; the match to TRBD2 covers 11 bases. Germline V gives CDR1 SNHLY, CDR2 FYNNEI. The CDR3 spans 15 residues. Losses at the gene ends were 6 bases for V and 6 bases for J; bases not matched to a gene: 6. CDR3 nucleotides: TGTGCCAGCAGCCTAATAGCGGGAGGGCCCGGGGAGCTGTTTTTT. Translated, it gives CASSLIAGGPGELFF.

The chain has TRBV6-5 and TRBJ1-2, with D perhaps matching TRBD1 (6 bases). This CDR3 is built from 14 residues. Trimming shortened V by 6 bases and J by 2 bases, and 13 bases separated the two germline ends. CDR1 and CDR2 from the germline V gene are MNHEY and SVGAGI. The CDR3 sequence is CASSNLQGNYGYTF. The CDR3 DNA follows: TGTGCCAGCAGCAACTTACAGGGAAACTATGGCTACACCTTC.

The J gene is TRBJ2-7, the V gene TRBV19; the D is unclear. Germline V gene data show CDR1 as LNHDA and CDR2 as SQIVND (reference sequence). The CDR3 spans 12 residues. V lost 5 bases and J lost 4, with 9 bases in between. The CDR3 DNA is TGTGCCAGTAGTCTCAACAAGTACGAGCAGTACTTC. Translation: CASSLNKYEQYF.

This clone was found once. This chain joins TRBV9 and TRBJ1-3; the D gene is possibly TRBD1 (5 bases). The germline V and J ends were trimmed by 1 base and 7 bases, with 15 bases remaining between them. The CDR3 covers 15 residues. CDR1 and CDR2 from the germline V gene are SGDLS and YYNGEE. The CDR3 DNA follows: TGTGCCAGCAGCGTAAATCGGGGCCCCGCTAACACCATATATTTT. Protein: CASSVNRGPANTIYF.

V usage is TRBV6-6 and J usage is TRBJ2-1; D is perhaps TRBD1 (5 bases). This CDR3 spans 16 amino acids. Trimming removed 7 bases at V and 3 bases at J, with 19 bases between. CDR1 and CDR2 from the germline V gene are MNHNY and SVGAGI (reference sequence). The CDR3 here is CASTKGMSGLYNEQFF. The DNA for the CDR3 is TGTGCCAGCACCAAGGGGATGTCCGGGCTCTACAATGAGCAGTTCTTC.

This clone was recorded a few times. The J gene is TRBJ2-2, the V gene TRBV4-2; TRBD2 matches 8 bases. The V gene's germline CDR1 is LGHNA and CDR2 YNFKEQ. There are 16 residues in the CDR3. V shed 1 base, J shed 4 bases, and the junction held 5 bases outside the gene matches. This CDR3 is CASSQAERESTGELFF. The DNA of the CDR3 is TGTGCCAGCAGCCAAGCGGAGCGGGAGAGCACCGGGGAGCTGTTTTTT.

The chain couples TRBV15 to TRBJ1-5; TRBD1 might be the D (5 bases). This CDR3 comprises 14 residues. Trimming took 4 bases from V and 4 from J, leaving 11 bases between them. Per germline, CDR1 LNHNV and CDR2 YYDKDF (reference sequence). CDR3: CATSTLPGNQPQHF. The DNA of the CDR3 is TGTGCCACCAGCACCCTACCAGGGAATCAGCCCCAGCATTTT.

In its sample, this clone was seen once. The rearrangement uses TRBV5-1 and TRBJ1-2; no clear D gene. The germline V gene has CDR1 SGHRS and CDR2 YFSETQ. V lost 3 bases and J 4 bases, leaving 10 bases between the germline ends. The CDR3 covers 13 residues. The chain's CDR3 is CASSSGEAYGYTF. The CDR3 coding sequence is TGCGCCAGCAGCTCCGGCGAAGCCTATGGCTACACCTTC.

This chain joins TRBV19 and TRBJ2-5; D may correspond to TRBD1 or TRBD2 (6 bases each). Germline CDR1 and CDR2: LNHDA and SQIVND (reference sequence). V was clipped by 5 bases and J by 7 bases, with 17 bases between them. This CDR3 contains 14 residues. For the CDR3, the DNA is TGTGCCAGTAGTCTGCCGGACGGGGGCGGGACCCAGTACTTC. Translating gives CASSLPDGGGTQYF.

The chain couples TRBV2 to TRBJ2-1, with D perhaps matching TRBD2 (6 bases). This CDR3 spans 11 amino acids. Looked up from germline, CDR1 is SNHLY and CDR2 is FYNNEI. V shed 10 bases and J shed 12 bases, with 16 bases lying between them. In nucleotides, the CDR3 is TGTGCCACCCCGCGGGGCGGTGGGCAGTTCTTC. Its protein is CATPRGGGQFF.

The chain joins TRBV6-5 to TRBJ1-1; possible D gene TRBD1, 5 bases. CDR3 length: 14 residues. Germline lookup yields CDR1 MNHEY and CDR2 SVGAGI. The V end was cut by 6 bases, the J end by 6 bases, with 17 bases between. Here the CDR3 reads CASSVDDSFAEAFF. The CDR3 DNA is TGTGCCAGCAGCGTCGATGACAGTTTCGCTGAAGCTTTCTTT.

The V call is TRBV19, the J call TRBJ1-5; the D gene is possibly TRBD1 (5 bases). The length of the CDR3 is 13 residues. The germline V gene encodes CDR1 LNHDA and CDR2 SQIVND (reference sequence). Trimming removed 5 bases at V and 9 bases at J, with 14 bases between. CDR3 bases: TGTGCCAGTAGTTGGGGCAGGCTGAGGCCCCAGCATTTT. Its protein is CASSWGRLRPQHF.

The chain combines TRBV28 with TRBJ2-7; 9 nucleotides agree with TRBD1. V shed 2 bases and J 6 bases; nucleotides not matched to a gene: 2. The CDR3 length is 13 residues. In germline, CDR1 is MDHEN, CDR2 SYDVKM. CDR3 sequence: CASSLRQGVEQYF. The CDR3, as DNA: TGTGCCAGCAGTTTACGACAGGGGGTCGAGCAGTACTTC.

The chain combines TRBV27 with TRBJ2-1, with 10 bases aligning to TRBD1. The CDR3 extends over 14 amino acids. CDR1 and CDR2 (germline): MNHEY, SMNVEV (reference sequence). Trimming removed 6 bases from V and 9 bases from J; junction bases left unmatched: 8. The CDR3 region has the DNA TGTGCCAGCAGCATATTGACAGGGGGCCGTGAGCAGTTCTTC. Translation: CASSILTGGREQFF.